The 26 T cell receptor beta chains listed next were all sequenced from one sample in a study of cytomegalovirus exposure and HLA in healthy donors. 13 Jbeta primers and 60 Vbeta primers were used for the PCR. The data were produced by immunoSEQ multiplex PCR, yet TCRdb's version contains in-frame clones alone and is incomplete. The repertoire holds fewer than 130,000 clones, with about 68% as singletons. Sequencing used PBMCs. These receptors originate from a man aged 30 to 39 in good health and CMV-seropositive.

J is TRBJ2-3 and V is TRBV10-2; the D is unclear. With 4 bases removed from V and 1 base from J, the gap between germline ends came to 9 bases. CDR1 WSHSY and CDR2 SAAADI come from the germline V gene. The CDR3 contains 14 residues. The CDR3 region is CASSAPEGTDTQYF. The DNA for the CDR3 is TGCGCCAGCAGTGCCCCTGAGGGCACAGATACGCAGTATTTT.

V and J are TRBV18 and TRBJ1-1; weak D call: TRBD1 (6 bases). Trimming shortened V by 5 bases and J by 1 base, and 11 bases separated the two germline ends. The CDR3 loop spans 14 amino acids. CDR1 and CDR2 from the germline V gene are KGHSH and LQKENI. CDR3 nucleotides: TGTGCCAGCTCATACGGACAGCAGAACACTGAAGCTTTCTTT. Amino acids: CASSYGQQNTEAFF.

The chain carries TRBV5-1 and TRBJ1-2; D is ambiguous. Germline V CDR1 and CDR2: SGHRS, YFSETQ. V lost 0 bases and J 2 bases, leaving 5 bases between the germline ends. This CDR3 spans 13 amino acids. The CDR3 is CASSLAENYGYTF. In DNA form, the CDR3 reads TGCGCCAGCAGCTTGGCAGAAAACTATGGCTACACCTTC. Complete variable domain (other parts from reference TRBV5-1 and TRBJ1-2): KAGVTQTPRYLIKTRGQQVTLSCSPISGHRSVSWYQQTPGQGLQFLFEYFSETQRNKGNFPGRFSGRQFSNSRSEMNVSTLELGDSALYLCASSLAENYGYTFGSGTRLTVV.

The rearrangement uses TRBV4-2 and TRBJ2-3; 10 positions agree with TRBD2. Trimming removed 0 bases from V and 7 bases from J; junction bases left unmatched: 10. The length of the CDR3 is 17 residues. Germline loops: CDR1 LGHNA, CDR2 YNFKEQ. CDR3 nucleotide sequence: TGTGCCAGCAGCCAAGATAGTGGTAGCGGGGGGCTCTATACGCAGTATTTT. Translated: CASSQDSGSGGLYTQYF.

This chain connects TRBV15 to TRBJ2-1, with D tentatively TRBD1 (6 bases). Trimming pared 0 bases from V and 8 bases from J, leaving 20 bases between. Looked up from germline, CDR1 is LNHNV and CDR2 is YYDKDF (reference sequence). This CDR3 region has 17 residues. In DNA, the CDR3 is TGTGCCACCAGCAGAGATCTCACAGGGATTGGGTTCGATGAGCAGTTCTTC. This encodes CATSRDLTGIGFDEQFF.

This clone was seen a few times. V usage is TRBV15 and J usage is TRBJ2-7; 13 nucleotides line up with TRBD2. The CDR3 is 15 amino acids. Losses at the gene ends were 3 bases for V and 3 bases for J; bases not matched to a gene: 2. Germline assignment: CDR1 LNHNV and CDR2 YYDKDF (reference sequence). Here the CDR3 DNA reads TGTGCCACCAGCAGCCGGACTAGCGGGGGCTACGAGCAGTACTTC. This encodes CATSSRTSGGYEQYF. Full variable domain (rest looked up from reference TRBV15 and TRBJ2-7): DAMVIQNPRYQVTQFGKPVTLSCSQTLNHNVMYWYQQKSSQAPKLLFHYYDKDFNNEADTPDNFQSRRPNTSFCFLDIRSPGLGDTAMYLCATSSRTSGGYEQYFGPGTRLTVT.

The J gene is TRBJ1-5, the V gene TRBV2; a weak D match, TRBD1 (5 bases). V was shortened by 8 bases and J by 6 bases, with 14 bases between the two germline ends. Germline assignment: CDR1 SNHLY and CDR2 FYNNEI. The CDR3 sequence is 13 residues long. The CDR3 sequence: CASDRGIAQPQHF. CDR3 nucleotides: TGTGCCAGCGACCGGGGGATTGCTCAGCCCCAGCATTTT.

The CDR3 protein is CASGIAGGRAGELFF. The DNA of the CDR3 is TGTGCCAGTGGGATAGCGGGGGGGCGGGCCGGGGAGCTGTTTTTT. J is TRBJ2-2 and V is TRBV19; 11 nucleotides line up with TRBD2. This CDR3 has 15 amino acids. J lost 6 bases, V lost 8 bases, and 8 bases had no gene match. The germline V gene encodes CDR1 LNHDA and CDR2 SQIVND (reference sequence).

The chain recombines TRBV7-9 with TRBJ2-3; the match to TRBD2 covers 9 bases. The CDR3 has 19 amino acids. Germline V gene data show CDR1 as SEHNR and CDR2 as FQNEAQ (reference sequence). The trim removed 0 bases at V and 0 bases at J, leaving 10 bases unmatched. CDR3 residues: CASSLALAGGRSSTDTQYF. In DNA form, the CDR3 reads TGTGCCAGCAGCTTAGCGCTGGCGGGGGGGAGATCTAGCACAGATACGCAGTATTTT.

This clone has only one observation. The rearrangement uses TRBV6-6 and TRBJ1-2; no clear D gene. The CDR3 is 14 residues long. V gave up 5 bases and J gave up 0 bases, with 10 bases separating them. Germline V gene lookup returns CDR1 MNHNY and CDR2 SVGAGI (reference sequence). The CDR3 coding sequence is TGTGCCAGCAGTCAGGTTACAGCTAACTATGGCTACACCTTC. Its protein is CASSQVTANYGYTF.

Here the CDR3 DNA reads TGTGCCAGCAGCCCGACGGGACTATACCAAGAGACCCAGTACTTC. Protein sequence: CASSPTGLYQETQYF. The V call is TRBV12-1, the J call TRBJ2-5; TRBD2 is the table's D call, not checked against the DNA. TRBV12-1 is an annotated pseudogene. The CDR3 spans 15 residues.

The V gene is TRBV23-1, the J gene TRBJ2-2; TRBD1 matches at 7 bases. TRBV23-1 is annotated as an ORF whose role is uncertain. Germline trimming cut 6 bases from V and 4 bases from J; bases unmatched to any gene: 14. This CDR3 is built from 17 residues. CDR3 residues: CASRLQTTGTSTGELFF. In nucleotides, the CDR3 is TGCGCCAGCAGACTACAAACGACAGGGACGAGCACCGGGGAGCTGTTTTTT.

The chain employs TRBV4-2 and TRBJ2-7; TRBD1 is a possible D gene (5 bases). V was clipped by 0 bases and J by 5 bases, with 14 bases between them. The CDR3 is 15 residues long. Germline V CDR1 and CDR2: LGHNA, YNFKEQ. As DNA, the CDR3 is TGTGCCAGCAGCCAAGACCAAGGGGCCCGGAACGAGCAGTACTTC. This encodes CASSQDQGARNEQYF.

This chain links TRBV5-4 with TRBJ1-5; perhaps TRBD1 as D (5 bases). The CDR3 contains 15 residues. Trimming stripped 1 base from V and 5 bases from J, with 13 bases between. Germline V CDR1 and CDR2: SGHNT, YYREEE (reference sequence). The CDR3 loop is CASSLYPGGDQPQHF. For the CDR3, the DNA is TGTGCCAGCAGCTTGTACCCGGGAGGGGATCAGCCCCAGCATTTT.

V usage is TRBV18 and J usage is TRBJ1-2; D remains ambiguous. Trimming stripped 2 bases from V and 5 bases from J, with 15 bases between. The germline V gene has CDR1 KGHSH and CDR2 LQKENI. The CDR3 length is 15 residues. CDR3 nucleotides: TGTGCCAGCTCACCAACGGGGTTAGATGGATATGGCTACACCTTC. Encoded protein: CASSPTGLDGYGYTF.

CDR3 in DNA: TGTGCCAGCAGCCGACGTGGACAGGGGGTGTACACTGAAGCTTTCTTT. It is translated as CASSRRGQGVYTEAFF. The rearrangement uses TRBV7-9 and TRBJ1-1, with 10 bases identical to TRBD1. Germline trimming cut 5 bases from V and 3 bases from J; bases unmatched to any gene: 9. CDR1 and CDR2 (germline): SEHNR, FQNEAQ (reference sequence). The CDR3 covers 16 residues.

V and J are TRBV11-2 and TRBJ2-3, with TRBD2 identical over 9 bases. The germline CDR1 and CDR2 sequences are SGHAT and FQNNGV. With 4 bases clipped from V and 1 base from J, the junction kept 6 bases outside the gene matches. This CDR3 comprises 16 residues. CDR3 amino acids: CASSSVAGVGTDTQYF. The DNA of the CDR3 is TGTGCCAGCAGCTCCGTAGCGGGGGTCGGCACAGATACGCAGTATTTT.

CDR3 amino acids: CASSHVGRGGMDEQFF. The CDR3 region has the DNA TGCGCCAGCAGCCACGTGGGGCGGGGGGGCATGGATGAGCAGTTCTTC. V and J are TRBV4-1 and TRBJ2-1; 9 bases agree with TRBD2. CDR1 MGHRA and CDR2 YSYEKL come from the germline V gene. The trim removed 3 bases at V and 8 bases at J, leaving 11 bases unmatched. CDR3 size: 16 residues.

The chain recombines TRBV11-2 with TRBJ2-3; 7 bases are a match to TRBD2. The V and J ends lost 4 bases and 9 bases, in that order; junction bases with no gene match: 13. The CDR3 runs 15 residues. The germline gives CDR1 SGHAT, CDR2 FQNNGV. In DNA, the CDR3 is TGTGCCAGCAGCTCTGGGCCCTGGGGGGGTCGAACGCAGTATTTT. Encoded protein: CASSSGPWGGRTQYF. Looking up the rest from reference TRBV11-2 and TRBJ2-3 gives the full variable domain: EAGVAQSPRYKIIEKRQSVAFWCNPISGHATLYWYQQILGQGPKLLIQFQNNGVVDDSQLPKDRFSAERLKGVDSTLKIQPAKLEDSAVYLCASSSGPWGGRTQYFGPGTRLTVL.

A word on this clone: The sample has other DNA sequences that encode this CDR3 too. The rearrangement links TRBV7-9 to TRBJ2-3; 8 nucleotides agree with TRBD1. Germline trimming cut 2 bases from V and 5 bases from J; bases unmatched to any gene: 6. Germline loops: CDR1 SEHNR, CDR2 FQNEAQ (reference sequence). The length of the CDR3 is 15 residues. The CDR3 region is CASSLLAGGGDTQYF. The CDR3 DNA reads TGTGCCAGCAGCTTACTAGCAGGGGGCGGAGATACGCAGTATTTT.

The chain employs TRBV7-8 and TRBJ2-7; D possibly corresponds to TRBD2 (7 bases). The CDR3 contains 16 residues. Trimming removed 3 bases from V and 2 bases from J, with 17 bases in between. The V gene's germline CDR1 is SGHVS and CDR2 FQNEAQ. In nucleotides, the CDR3 is TGTGCCAGCAGCTTGGGATGGGGGGGGCCAACCTACGAGCAGTACTTC. Protein product: CASSLGWGGPTYEQYF.

The rearrangement links TRBV28 to TRBJ1-2; tentatively, D is TRBD1 (5 bases). The CDR3 has 14 amino acids. V gave up 2 bases and J gave up 6 bases, with 13 bases separating them. The V gene's germline CDR1 is MDHEN and CDR2 SYDVKM. This CDR3 reads CASSLPPGGDGYTF. The DNA of the CDR3 is TGTGCCAGCAGTTTACCCCCTGGGGGGGATGGCTACACCTTC.

The gene calls are TRBV4-1 and TRBJ2-1, with 8 nucleotides matching TRBD2. Trimming took 6 bases from V and 6 from J; bases not matched to a gene: 4. CDR3 length: 13 amino acids. Germline V gives CDR1 MGHRA, CDR2 YSYEKL. The CDR3 region has the DNA TGCGCCAGCAGGCGCGGGGGGAGCAATGAGCAGTTCTTC. Translation: CASRRGGSNEQFF.

This clone was seen a single time. V is TRBV29-1 and J is TRBJ1-3; D may be TRBD1 (6 bases). Germline V gene lookup returns CDR1 SQVTM and CDR2 ANQGSEA. This CDR3 spans 17 amino acids. Trimming shortened V by 0 bases and J by 3 bases, and 18 bases separated the two germline ends. CDR3 sequence reads: CSVEDKGEGPYGNTIYF. The CDR3, as DNA: TGCAGCGTTGAAGATAAGGGGGAAGGTCCTTATGGAAACACCATATATTTT.

This clone was counted between two and nine times. This chain uses TRBV9 with TRBJ2-2, with unresolved D. This CDR3 region has 14 residues. CDR1 and CDR2 (germline): SGDLS, YYNGEE. V was pared by 0 bases and J by 4 bases, with 7 bases between. CDR3: CASSVAIGTGELFF. CDR3 bases: TGTGCCAGCAGCGTAGCTATTGGCACCGGGGAGCTGTTTTTT.

The V call is TRBV11-3, the J call TRBJ1-5; the D gene is possibly TRBD1 (5 bases). The CDR3 spans 17 residues. Germline assignment: CDR1 SGHNT and CDR2 YENEEA. The V end lost 5 bases, the J end lost 4 bases, and 21 bases lay between the germline ends. The CDR3 region has the DNA TGTGCCAGCAGCCTCGTTGTGGTCCAGGGTCAAAATCAGCCCCAGCATTTT. Residues: CASSLVVVQGQNQPQHF. The whole variable domain, remainder taken from reference TRBV11-3 and TRBJ1-5, is EAGVVQSPRYKIIEKKQPVAFWCNPISGHNTLYWYLQNLGQGPELLIRYENEEAVDDSQLPKDRFSAERLKGVDSTLKIQPAELGDSAVYLCASSLVVVQGQNQPQHFGDGTRLSIL.